This TCR beta chain appears in the sequencing data of a study of Graves' ophthalmopathy and Graves' hyperthyroidism. Study-wide context: Researchers obtained peripheral blood at initial diagnosis, before any treatment had begun.

Enrollment excluded any patients with other autoimmune diseases, uncontrolled infections, pregnancy or lactation. PBMCs were density-gradient isolated from roughly 10 ml fresh blood. As regards this clonotype: The antigen is not known.

Amplifying from RNA transcripts, the study obtained TCR beta CDR3 regions. In the first round, RT-PCR was carried out with HTBI primers, and a multiplex PCR formed the second round. From the multiplex PCR reads, TCRdb called clonotypes with MiXCR, one entry per CDR3 protein. In the table there are around 670,000 distinct CDR3 sequences, 35% to 50% of which are singletons. CDR1 and CDR2 (germline): SGDLS, YYNGEE. The length of the CDR3 is 15 residues. Trimming cost V 0 bases and J 7 bases, with 13 bases left between them. Overall study findings and caveats: Blood was where most expanded thyroid clonotypes above 0.001 frequency also turned up.

The chain couples TRBV9 to TRBJ1-4; weak D call: TRBD1 (5 bases). Specimen: peripheral blood. The origin of this receptor is an adult man with Graves' ophthalmopathy. CDR3 coding DNA: TGTGCCAGCAGCGTAGAGGACTCCACAGGTGAAAAACTGTTTTTT. Translation: CASSVEDSTGEKLFF.